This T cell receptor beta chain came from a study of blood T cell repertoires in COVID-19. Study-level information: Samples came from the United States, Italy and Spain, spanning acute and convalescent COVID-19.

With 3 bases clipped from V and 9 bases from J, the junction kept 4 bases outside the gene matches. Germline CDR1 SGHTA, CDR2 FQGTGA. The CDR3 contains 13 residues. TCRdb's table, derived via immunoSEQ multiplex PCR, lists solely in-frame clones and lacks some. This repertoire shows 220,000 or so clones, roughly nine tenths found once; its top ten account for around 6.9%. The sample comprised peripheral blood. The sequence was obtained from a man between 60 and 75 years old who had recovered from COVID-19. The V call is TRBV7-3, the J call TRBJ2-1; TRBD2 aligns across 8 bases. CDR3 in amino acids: CASSFFREGEQFF. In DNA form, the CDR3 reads TGTGCCAGCAGCTTCTTCCGGGAGGGTGAGCAGTTCTTC.